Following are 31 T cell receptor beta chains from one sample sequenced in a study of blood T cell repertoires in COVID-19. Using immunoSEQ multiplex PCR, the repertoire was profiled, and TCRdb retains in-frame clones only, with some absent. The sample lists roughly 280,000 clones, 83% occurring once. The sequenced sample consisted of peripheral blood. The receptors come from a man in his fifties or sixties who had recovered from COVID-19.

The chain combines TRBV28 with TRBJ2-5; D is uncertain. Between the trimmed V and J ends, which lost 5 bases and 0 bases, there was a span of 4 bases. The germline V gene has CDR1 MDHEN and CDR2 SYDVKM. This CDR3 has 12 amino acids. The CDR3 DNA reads TGTGCCAGCAGTCTTTACCAAGAGACCCAGTACTTC. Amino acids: CASSLYQETQYF.

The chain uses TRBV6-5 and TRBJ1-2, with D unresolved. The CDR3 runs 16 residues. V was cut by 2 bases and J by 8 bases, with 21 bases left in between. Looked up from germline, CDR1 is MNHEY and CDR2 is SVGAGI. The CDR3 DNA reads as TGTGCCAGCAGTTACGGGCCCCAGGCAGACCCAGGCGGCTACACCTTC. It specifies CASSYGPQADPGGYTF.

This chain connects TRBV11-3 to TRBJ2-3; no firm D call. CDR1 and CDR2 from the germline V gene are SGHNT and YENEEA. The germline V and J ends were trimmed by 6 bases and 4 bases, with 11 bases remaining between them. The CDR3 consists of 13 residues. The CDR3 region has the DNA TGTGCCAGCAGGGGTCGGAGTTCAGATACGCAGTATTTT. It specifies CASRGRSSDTQYF. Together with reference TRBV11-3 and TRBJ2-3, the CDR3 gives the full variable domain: EAGVVQSPRYKIIEKKQPVAFWCNPISGHNTLYWYLQNLGQGPELLIRYENEEAVDDSQLPKDRFSAERLKGVDSTLKIQPAELGDSAVYLCASRGRSSDTQYFGPGTRLTVL.

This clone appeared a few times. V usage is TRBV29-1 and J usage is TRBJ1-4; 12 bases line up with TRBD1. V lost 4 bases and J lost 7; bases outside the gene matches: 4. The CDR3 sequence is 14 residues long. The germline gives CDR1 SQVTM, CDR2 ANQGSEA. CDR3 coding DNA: TGCAGCGTTGGGGACAGGGGGCCTGGTGAAAAACTGTTTTTT. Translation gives CSVGDRGPGEKLFF.

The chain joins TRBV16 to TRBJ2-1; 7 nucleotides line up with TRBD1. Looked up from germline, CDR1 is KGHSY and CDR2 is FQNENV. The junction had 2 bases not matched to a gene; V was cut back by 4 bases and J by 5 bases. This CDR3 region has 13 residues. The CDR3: CASSLGQNNEQFF. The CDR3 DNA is TGTGCCAGCAGCCTGGGACAGAACAATGAGCAGTTCTTC.

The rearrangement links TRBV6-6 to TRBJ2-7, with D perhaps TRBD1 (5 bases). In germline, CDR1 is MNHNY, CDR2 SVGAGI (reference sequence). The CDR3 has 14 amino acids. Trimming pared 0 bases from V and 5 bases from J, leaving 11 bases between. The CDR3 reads CASSYSQVQNEQYF. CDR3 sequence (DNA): TGTGCCAGCAGTTACTCACAGGTTCAGAACGAGCAGTACTTC.

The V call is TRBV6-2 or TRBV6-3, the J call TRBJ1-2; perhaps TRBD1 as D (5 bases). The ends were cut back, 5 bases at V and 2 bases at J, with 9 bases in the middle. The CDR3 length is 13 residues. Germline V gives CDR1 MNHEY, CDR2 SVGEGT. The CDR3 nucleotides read TGTGCCAGCAGTCCCAGGGAAAACTATGGCTACACCTTC. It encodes CASSPRENYGYTF.

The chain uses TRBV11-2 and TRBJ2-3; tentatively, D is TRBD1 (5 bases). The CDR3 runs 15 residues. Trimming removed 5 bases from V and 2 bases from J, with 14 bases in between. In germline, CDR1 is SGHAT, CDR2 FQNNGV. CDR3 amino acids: CASSELTVSTDTQYF. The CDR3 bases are TGTGCCAGCAGCGAACTGACAGTATCCACAGATACGCAGTATTTT. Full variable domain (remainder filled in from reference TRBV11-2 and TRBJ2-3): EAGVAQSPRYKIIEKRQSVAFWCNPISGHATLYWYQQILGQGPKLLIQFQNNGVVDDSQLPKDRFSAERLKGVDSTLKIQPAKLEDSAVYLCASSELTVSTDTQYFGPGTRLTVL.

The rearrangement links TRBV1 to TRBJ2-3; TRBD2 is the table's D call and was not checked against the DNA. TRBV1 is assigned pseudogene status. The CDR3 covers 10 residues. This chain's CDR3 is CTRLALTQYF. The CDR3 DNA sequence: TGCACCAGACTAGCCTTAACGCAGTATTTT.

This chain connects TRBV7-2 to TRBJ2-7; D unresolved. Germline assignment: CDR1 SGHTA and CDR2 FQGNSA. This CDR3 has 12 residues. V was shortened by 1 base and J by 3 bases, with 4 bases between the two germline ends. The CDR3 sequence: CASSLDNYEQYF. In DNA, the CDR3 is TGTGCCAGCAGCTTAGACAACTACGAGCAGTACTTC.

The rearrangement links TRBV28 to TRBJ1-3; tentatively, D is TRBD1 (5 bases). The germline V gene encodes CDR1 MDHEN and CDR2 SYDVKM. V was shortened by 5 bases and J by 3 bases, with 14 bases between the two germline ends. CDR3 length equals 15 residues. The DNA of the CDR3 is TGTGCCAGCAGTCCCACCTTAGGGGTTGGAAACACCATATATTTT. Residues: CASSPTLGVGNTIYF.

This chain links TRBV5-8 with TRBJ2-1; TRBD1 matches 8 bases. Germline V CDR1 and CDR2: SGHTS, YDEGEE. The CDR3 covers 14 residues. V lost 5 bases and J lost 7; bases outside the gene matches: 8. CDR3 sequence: CASSLGQGRNEQFF. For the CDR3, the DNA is TGTGCCAGCAGTCTCGGACAGGGAAGAAATGAGCAGTTCTTC.

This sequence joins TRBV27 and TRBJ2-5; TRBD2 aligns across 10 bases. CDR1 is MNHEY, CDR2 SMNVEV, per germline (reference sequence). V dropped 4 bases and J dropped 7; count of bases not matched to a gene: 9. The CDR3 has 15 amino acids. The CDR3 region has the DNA TGTGCCAGCAGTTCGGTAGCGGGGGGCCGGTCGACCCAGTACTTC. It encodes CASSSVAGGRSTQYF.

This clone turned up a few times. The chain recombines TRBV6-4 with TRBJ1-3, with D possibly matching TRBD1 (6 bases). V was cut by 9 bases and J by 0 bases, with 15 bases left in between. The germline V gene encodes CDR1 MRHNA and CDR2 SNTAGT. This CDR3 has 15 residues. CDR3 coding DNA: TGTGCCAGTAAGACAGGTCCCGCCTCTGGAAACACCATATATTTT. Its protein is CASKTGPASGNTIYF.

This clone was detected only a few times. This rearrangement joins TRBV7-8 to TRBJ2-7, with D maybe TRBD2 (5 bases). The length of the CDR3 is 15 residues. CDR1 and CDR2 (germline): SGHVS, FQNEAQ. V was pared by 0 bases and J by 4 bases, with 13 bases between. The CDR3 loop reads CASSLAASSGYEQYF. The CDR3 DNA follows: TGTGCCAGCAGCTTAGCTGCTAGCTCCGGTTACGAGCAGTACTTC. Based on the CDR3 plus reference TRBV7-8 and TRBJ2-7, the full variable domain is GAGVSQSPRYKVAKRGQDVALRCDPISGHVSLFWYQQALGQGPEFLTYFQNEAQLDKSGLPSDRFFAERPEGSVSTLKIQRTQQEDSAVYLCASSLAASSGYEQYFGPGTRLTVT.

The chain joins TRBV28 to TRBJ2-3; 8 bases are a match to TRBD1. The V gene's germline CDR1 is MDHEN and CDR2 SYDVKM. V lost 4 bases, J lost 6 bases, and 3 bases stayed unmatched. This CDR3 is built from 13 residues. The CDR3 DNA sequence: TGTGCCAGCAGTTCCACAGGGGGGGATACGCAGTATTTT. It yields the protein CASSSTGGDTQYF.

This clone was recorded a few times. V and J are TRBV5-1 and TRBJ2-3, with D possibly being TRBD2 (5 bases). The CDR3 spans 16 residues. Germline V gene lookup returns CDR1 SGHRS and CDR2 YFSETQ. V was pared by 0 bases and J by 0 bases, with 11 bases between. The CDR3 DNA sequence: TGCGCCAGCAGCTTGGGACTGACTACTAGCACAGATACGCAGTATTTT. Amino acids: CASSLGLTTSTDTQYF.

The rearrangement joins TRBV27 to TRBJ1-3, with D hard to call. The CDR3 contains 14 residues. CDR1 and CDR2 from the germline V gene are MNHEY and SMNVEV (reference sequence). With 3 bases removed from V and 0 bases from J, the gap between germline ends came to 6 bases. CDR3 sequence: CASSFPFSGNTIYF. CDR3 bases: TGTGCCAGCAGTTTTCCCTTCTCTGGAAACACCATATATTTT.

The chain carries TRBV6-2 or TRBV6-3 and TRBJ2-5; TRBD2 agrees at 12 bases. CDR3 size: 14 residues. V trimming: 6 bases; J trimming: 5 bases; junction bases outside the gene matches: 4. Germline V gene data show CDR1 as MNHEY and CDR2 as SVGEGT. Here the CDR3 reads CASSHGTSGETQYF. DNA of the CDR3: TGTGCCAGCAGCCACGGGACTAGCGGGGAGACCCAGTACTTC.

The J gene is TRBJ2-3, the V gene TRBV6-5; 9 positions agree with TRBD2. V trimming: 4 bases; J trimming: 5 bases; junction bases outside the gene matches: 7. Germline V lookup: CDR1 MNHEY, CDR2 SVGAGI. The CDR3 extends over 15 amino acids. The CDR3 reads CASSLLAGLQDTQYF. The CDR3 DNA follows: TGTGCCAGCAGTTTACTAGCGGGCTTACAAGATACGCAGTATTTT.

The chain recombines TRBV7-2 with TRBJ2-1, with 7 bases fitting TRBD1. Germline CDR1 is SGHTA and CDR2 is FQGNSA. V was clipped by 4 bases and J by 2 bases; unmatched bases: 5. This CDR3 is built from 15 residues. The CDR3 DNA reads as TGTGCCAGCAGCTCCCAGACAGGGACCTACAATGAGCAGTTCTTC. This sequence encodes CASSSQTGTYNEQFF.

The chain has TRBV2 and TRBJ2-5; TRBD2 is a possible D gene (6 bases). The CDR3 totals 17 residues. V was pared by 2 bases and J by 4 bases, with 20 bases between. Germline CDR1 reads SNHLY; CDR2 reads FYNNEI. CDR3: CASSEKGGSMGGETQYF. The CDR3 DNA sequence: TGTGCCAGCAGTGAAAAAGGCGGTAGCATGGGGGGAGAGACCCAGTACTTC.

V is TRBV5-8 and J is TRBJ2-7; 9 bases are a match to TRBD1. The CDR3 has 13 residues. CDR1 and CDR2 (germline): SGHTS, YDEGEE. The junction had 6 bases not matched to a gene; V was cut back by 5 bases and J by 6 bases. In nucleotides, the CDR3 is TGTGCCAGCAGTGTAACAGGGGGCATCGAGCAGTACTTC. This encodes CASSVTGGIEQYF.

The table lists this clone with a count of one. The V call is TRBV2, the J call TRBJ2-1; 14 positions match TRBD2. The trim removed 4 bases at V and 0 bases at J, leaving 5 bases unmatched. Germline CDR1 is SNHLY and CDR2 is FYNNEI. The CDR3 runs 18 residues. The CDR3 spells CASSATTSGGGSYNEQFF. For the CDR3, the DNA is TGTGCCAGCAGTGCGACGACTAGCGGGGGGGGCTCCTACAATGAGCAGTTCTTC. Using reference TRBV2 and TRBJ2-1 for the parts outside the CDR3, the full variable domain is EPEVTQTPSHQVTQMGQEVILRCVPISNHLYFYWYRQILGQKVEFLVSFYNNEISEKSEIFDDQFSVERPDGSNFTLKIRSTKLEDSAMYFCASSATTSGGGSYNEQFFGPGTRLTVL.

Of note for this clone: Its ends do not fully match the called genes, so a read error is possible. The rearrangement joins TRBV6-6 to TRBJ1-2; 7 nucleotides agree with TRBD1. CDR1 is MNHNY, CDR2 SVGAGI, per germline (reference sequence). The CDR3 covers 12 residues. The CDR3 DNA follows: TGTGCCAGCAGCCCCGATTGGGGACAGCCATTTTTC. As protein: CASSPDWGQPFF.

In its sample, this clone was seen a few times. In nucleotides, the CDR3 is TGCGCCAGCAGCTTGGGGGCTCGCGGACAGTCTACGTATCGGTACTTC. This sequence encodes CASSLGARGQSTYRYF. The genes are TRBV5-1 and TRBJ2-7; tentative D call: TRBD1 (6 bases). V was trimmed by 0 bases and J by 12 bases, leaving 25 bases between them. Germline V gene data show CDR1 as SGHRS and CDR2 as YFSETQ. This CDR3 spans 16 amino acids.

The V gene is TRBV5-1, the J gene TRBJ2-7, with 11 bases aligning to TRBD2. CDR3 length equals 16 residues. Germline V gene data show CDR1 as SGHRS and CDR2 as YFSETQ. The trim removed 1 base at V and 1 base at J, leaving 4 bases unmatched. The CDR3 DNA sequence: TGCGCCAGCAGCTTGCCGACTAGCGGGATGTCCTACGAGCAGTACTTC. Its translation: CASSLPTSGMSYEQYF.

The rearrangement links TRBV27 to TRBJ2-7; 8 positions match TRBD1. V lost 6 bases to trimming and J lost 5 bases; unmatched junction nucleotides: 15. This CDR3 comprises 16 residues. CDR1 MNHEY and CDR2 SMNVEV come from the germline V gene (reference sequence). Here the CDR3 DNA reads TGTGCCAGCAGCGGCTGGGACAGGAGGGGTTCACACGAGCAGTACTTC. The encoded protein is CASSGWDRRGSHEQYF.

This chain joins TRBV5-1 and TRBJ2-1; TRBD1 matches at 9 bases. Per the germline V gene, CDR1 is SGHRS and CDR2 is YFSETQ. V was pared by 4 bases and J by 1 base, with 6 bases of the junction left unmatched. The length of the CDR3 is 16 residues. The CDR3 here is CASSPTGTGSYNEQFF. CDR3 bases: TGCGCCAGCAGCCCGACCGGGACAGGGTCCTACAATGAGCAGTTCTTC.

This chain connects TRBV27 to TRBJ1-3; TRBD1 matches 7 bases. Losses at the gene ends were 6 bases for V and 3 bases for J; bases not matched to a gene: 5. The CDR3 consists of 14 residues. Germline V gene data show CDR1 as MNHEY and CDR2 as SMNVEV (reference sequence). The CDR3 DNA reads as TGTGCCAGCAGCCAGGGGGTAAATGGAAACACCATATATTTT. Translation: CASSQGVNGNTIYF.

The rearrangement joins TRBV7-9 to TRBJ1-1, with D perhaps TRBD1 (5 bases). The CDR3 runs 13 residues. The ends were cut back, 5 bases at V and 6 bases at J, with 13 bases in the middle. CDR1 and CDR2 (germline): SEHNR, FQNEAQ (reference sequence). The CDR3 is CASSLEGIAEAFF. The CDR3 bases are TGTGCCAGCAGCCTAGAGGGGATAGCTGAAGCTTTCTTT.